Listed below are T cell receptor beta chains from one sample, sequenced in a study of tumor-infiltrating lymphocytes in primary liver carcinoma. MiXCR was run by TCRdb on the multiplex PCR reads, yielding one entry per CDR3 protein. This sample has about 120,000 distinct CDR3 sequences; 65% to 75% occur once, and the top ten carry 8.1%. Sequencing used tumor-adjacent normal liver tissue. The receptor set was obtained from a woman between 55 and 75 years old with primary liver carcinoma and hepatitis B virus infection. CDR3s include the opening cysteine and the closing phenylalanine or tryptophan. Each record gives: D gene, clone size, J gene, V gene, CDR3 protein, CDR3 DNA. The D gene is left open where the match is weak. Expanded clones are given a class, and other clones once, few, many or no size at all.

- | - | TRBJ2-1 | TRBV6-1 | CASRYGGNNEQFF | TGTGCCAGCAGATATGGGGGCAACAATGAACAGTTCTTC
- | - | TRBJ1-6 | TRBV7-9 | CASNLERGSPLHF | TGTGCCAGCAACCTCGAAAGAGGTTCACCCCTCCACTTT
TRBD2 | many | TRBJ2-1 | TRBV5-4 | CASSTLAGGSFEQFF | TGTGCCAGCAGCACCCTAGCGGGAGGGTCATTTGAGCAGTTCTTC
TRBD1 | - | TRBJ2-1 | TRBV29-1 | CGVNRGLYNEQFF | TGCGGCGTCAACAGGGGTCTCTACAATGAGCAGTTCTTC
- | many | TRBJ1-2 | TRBV29-1 | CSVERPGGYTF | TGCAGCGTTGAAAGGCCTGGTGGCTACACCTTC
TRBD2 | once | TRBJ2-1 | TRBV12-3/TRBV12-4 | CVSSPQGTSVYNEQFF | TGTGTCAGCAGTCCGCAGGGGACTAGCGTATACAATGAGCAGTTCTTC
TRBD1 | - | TRBJ2-2 | TRBV2 | CASIPGQGAAGELFF | TGTGCCAGCATTCCGGGACAGGGGGCAGCCGGGGAGCTGTTTTTT
TRBD1 | many | TRBJ2-7 | TRBV6-2/TRBV6-3 | CASSPVGQQLYEQYF | TGTGCCAGCAGCCCTGTGGGACAGCAGCTCTACGAGCAGTACTTC
TRBD1 | many | TRBJ1-5 | TRBV5-5 | CASSLDAWDRGLVGNQPQHF | TGTGCCAGCAGCTTGGACGCCTGGGACAGGGGTTTAGTTGGGAATCAGCCCCAGCATTTT
TRBD1 | - | TRBJ2-1 | TRBV29-1 | CSIETGTGVNEQFF | TGCAGCATTGAAACCGGGACAGGCGTCAATGAGCAATTCTTC
TRBD2 | - | TRBJ2-1 | TRBV4-1 | CASSQDPAGVNYNEQLF | TGCGCCAGTAGCCAAGATCCCGCGGGAGTGAACTACAATGAGCAGCTCTTC
- | - | TRBJ2-1 | TRBV28 | CASSPLEAASYNDQFF | TGTGCCAGCAGTCCACTCGAGGCGGCATCCTACAACGATCAGTTCTTC
- | - | TRBJ1-5 | TRBV28 | CASNPASGYQPQHF | TGTGCCAGCAACCCCGCTTCGGGGTATCAGCCCCAACATTTT
- | once | TRBJ1-5 | TRBV12-3/TRBV12-4 | CASSGDIYINQPQHF | TGTGCCAGCAGCGGGGATATCTATATCAATCAGCCCCAGCATTTT
- | - | TRBJ2-2 | TRBV5-5 | CASSFMEGTTRELFF | TGTGCCAGCAGCTTTATGGAGGGAACCACCCGGGAGCTGTTTTTT
TRBD1 | many | TRBJ2-7 | TRBV5-1 | CASSLGTGTYEQYF | TGCGCCAGCAGCTTGGGGACAGGGACCTACGAGCAGTACTTC
- | many | TRBJ2-2 | TRBV6-6 | CASSREGAHTGELFF | TGTGCCAGCAGCAGGGAGGGGGCGCACACCGGGGAGCTGTTTTTT
- | once | TRBJ2-3 | TRBV29-1 | CSVGGQWAGTDTQYF | TGTAGCGTTGGGGGGCAGTGGGCAGGCACAGATACGCAGTATTTT
- | - | TRBJ2-7 | TRBV11-2 | CASSLTSGSEQQF | TGTGCCAGCAGCTTAACTAGTGGGAGCGAGCAGCAATTC
- | - | TRBJ1-6 | TRBV12-3/TRBV12-4 | CASTPDDRDSPPLF | TGTGCCAGCACCCCGGACGATCGGGATTCACCCCCCCTCTTT
TRBD2 | many | TRBJ2-2 | TRBV7-9 | CASSASTSGGGELFF | TGTGCCAGCAGCGCCTCGACTAGCGGAGGCGGGGAGCTGTTTTTT
TRBD1 | once | TRBJ2-2 | TRBV20-1 | CSARKGAMTGELFF | TGCAGTGCGCGAAAGGGGGCCATGACCGGGGAGCTGTTTTTT
TRBD2 | many | TRBJ2-2 | TRBV14 | CASSYWTSGRGAGELFF | TGTGCCAGCAGCTATTGGACTAGCGGGAGGGGCGCCGGGGAGCTGTTTTTT
- | - | TRBJ1-3 | TRBV29-1 | CSHISEGDTIYF | TGCAGCCATATCTCTGAGGGGGACACCATATACTTT
TRBD1 | - | TRBJ2-2 | TRBV7-3 | CASSPDRVNTGELFF | TGTGCCAGCAGCCCCGACAGGGTAAACACCGGGGAGCTGTTTTTT
- | - | TRBJ2-7 | TRBV4-2 | CASSQAHGWRGELYF | TGTGCCAGCAGCCAAGCCCATGGGTGGAGGGGCGAGCTGTACTTC
- | - | TRBJ2-1 | TRBV28 | CASSPYFGSYNEQFF | TGTGCCAGCAGCCCATACTTTGGCTCCTACAATGAGCAGTTCTTC
- | - | TRBJ2-3 | TRBV11-2 | CAISLGIQRSTDTQYF | TGTGCCATTAGCTTAGGTATCCAGCGGAGCACAGATACGCAGTATTTT
TRBD1 | - | TRBJ1-1 | TRBV4-1 | CVSSQAWGQGTDAFF | TGCGTCAGCAGCCAAGCTTGGGGACAGGGGACTGACGCTTTCTTT
- | - | TRBJ1-6 | TRBV29-1 | CNLYGVYNPPLHF | TGCAACCTATACGGGGTTTATAATCCACCCCTCCACTTC
TRBD1 | - | TRBJ1-1 | TRBV29-1 | CGLDREGLTVVNTEAFF | TGCGGCCTTGACAGGGAGGGGCTAACGGTCGTGAACACTGAAGCTTTCTTT
- | - | TRBJ1-2 | TRBV14 | CTSSQDSGRANYGYTF | TGTACCAGCAGCCAAGATTCCGGCAGGGCGAACTATGGCTACACCTTC
TRBD1 | many | TRBJ2-3 | TRBV6-4 | CASSEGQGADTQYF | TGTGCCAGCAGTGAGGGACAGGGGGCAGATACGCAGTATTTT
- | - | TRBJ2-5 | TRBV28 | CASSPLSRLRETQYF | TGTGCCAGCAGTCCGCTCTCAAGGTTAAGGGAGACCCAGTACTTC
TRBD1 | - | TRBJ1-1 | TRBV11-3 | CASSPRTGGMGEAFF | TGTGCCAGCAGCCCCCGGACAGGTGGGATGGGCGAAGCTTTCTTC
- | many | TRBJ1-1 | TRBV5-1 | CASSKTAIGVNTEAFF | TGCGCCAGCAGCAAGACAGCTATCGGCGTGAACACTGAAGCTTTCTTT
- | - | TRBJ2-2 | TRBV28 | CASSWGCYTGELFF | TGTGCCAGCAGTTGGGGATGCTACACCGGGGAGCTGTTTTTT
- | - | TRBJ2-1 | TRBV12-3/TRBV12-4 | CTSSTIVAVADYDEQFF | TGTACCAGCAGTACAATCGTTGCGGTAGCGGACTACGATGAGCAGTTCTTC
TRBD1 | - | TRBJ2-1 | TRBV28 | CASSLGGGTGIYEQFF | TGTGCCAGCAGTTTAGGGGGAGGGACAGGGATCTATGAGCAGTTCTTC
TRBD2 | - | TRBJ2-1 | TRBV29-1 | CSVGLAGGFYNKQFF | TGCAGCGTTGGACTAGCGGGAGGATTCTACAATAAGCAGTTCTTC
- | - | TRBJ1-6 | TRBV6-6 | CASSSLERGINNSPLHF | TGTGCCAGCAGTTCTCTGGAAAGAGGGATCAATAATTCACCCCTCCACTTT
- | - | TRBJ2-1 | TRBV6-2/TRBV6-3 | CAGSYLQGNEQFF | TGTGCCGGCAGTTACTTACAGGGTAATGAGCAGTTCTTC
TRBD1 | many | TRBJ2-1 | TRBV5-1 | CASSPYDRENEQFF | TGCGCCAGCAGCCCATACGACAGGGAGAATGAGCAGTTCTTC
- | medium-sized | TRBJ2-1 | TRBV11-2 | CASSPRLADEQFF | TGTGCCAGCAGCCCCCGTTTAGCCGATGAGCAGTTCTTC
TRBD2 | - | TRBJ2-7 | TRBV6-6 | CASRLGMGLYVQYF | TGTGCCAGCAGACTCGGCATGGGACTATACGTGCAGTACTTC
- | - | TRBJ2-5 | TRBV29-1 | CSGRSGVKETQYF | TGCAGCGGCCGGTCAGGGGTGAAAGAGACCCAGTATTTC
TRBD1 | - | TRBJ1-2 | TRBV5-1 | CASSLRTGDGYTF | TGCGCCAGCAGTTTGAGGACAGGGGATGGCTACACCTTC
- | - | TRBJ2-4 | TRBV11-2 | CASSLAAASVKNIQYF | TGTGCCAGCAGCTTAGCGGCCGCGTCCGTCAAAAACATTCAGTACTTC
TRBD2 | - | TRBJ2-3 | TRBV6-2/TRBV6-3 | CANSLGSGRARAQYF | TGTGCCAACAGTTTGGGTAGTGGGAGGGCCAGGGCGCAGTATTTT
- | many | TRBJ2-2 | TRBV29-1 | CSVPGLTGELFF | TGCAGCGTCCCAGGGTTAACCGGGGAGCTGTTTTTT
TRBD1 | - | TRBJ2-5 | TRBV2 | CARSLGQPGEGTQYF | TGTGCCAGGTCCCTGGGACAGCCTGGCGAAGGGACCCAGTACTTC
TRBD1 | - | TRBJ2-1 | TRBV11-3 | CASNRDRKSEQFF | TGTGCCAGCAACCGGGACAGAAAAAGTGAGCAGTTCTTC